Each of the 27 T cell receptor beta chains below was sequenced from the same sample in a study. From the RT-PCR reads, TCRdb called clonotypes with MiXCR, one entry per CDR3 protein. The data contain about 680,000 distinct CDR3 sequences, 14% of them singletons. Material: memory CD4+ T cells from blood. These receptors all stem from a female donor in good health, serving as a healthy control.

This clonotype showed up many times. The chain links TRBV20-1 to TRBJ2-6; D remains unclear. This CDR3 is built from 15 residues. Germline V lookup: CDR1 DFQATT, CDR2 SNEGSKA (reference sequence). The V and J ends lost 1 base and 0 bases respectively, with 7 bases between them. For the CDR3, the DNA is TGCAGTGCTAGAGTTGGTGGCTCTGGGGCCAACGTCCTGACTTTC. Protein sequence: CSARVGGSGANVLTF.

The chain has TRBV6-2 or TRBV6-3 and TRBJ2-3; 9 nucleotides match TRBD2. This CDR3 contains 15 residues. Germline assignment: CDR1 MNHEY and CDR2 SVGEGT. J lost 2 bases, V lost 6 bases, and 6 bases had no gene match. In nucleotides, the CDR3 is TGTGCCAGCAGCCGGGGACTAGCATTCACAGATACGCAGTATTTT. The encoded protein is CASSRGLAFTDTQYF.

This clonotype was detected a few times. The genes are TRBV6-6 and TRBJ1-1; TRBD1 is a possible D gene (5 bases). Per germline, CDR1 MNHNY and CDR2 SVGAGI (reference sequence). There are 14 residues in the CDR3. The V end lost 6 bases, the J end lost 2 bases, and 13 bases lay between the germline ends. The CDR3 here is CASSRQQTNTEAFF. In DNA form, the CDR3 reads TGTGCCAGCAGCAGACAGCAGACTAACACTGAAGCTTTCTTT.

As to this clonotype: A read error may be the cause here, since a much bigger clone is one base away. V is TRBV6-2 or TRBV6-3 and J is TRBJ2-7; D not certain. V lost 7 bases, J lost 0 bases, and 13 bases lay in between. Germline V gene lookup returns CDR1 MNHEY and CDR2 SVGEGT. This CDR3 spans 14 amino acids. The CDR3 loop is CASNPRSDSYEQYF. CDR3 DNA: TGTGCCAGCAACCCCCGCAGCGACTCCTACGAGCAGTACTTC.

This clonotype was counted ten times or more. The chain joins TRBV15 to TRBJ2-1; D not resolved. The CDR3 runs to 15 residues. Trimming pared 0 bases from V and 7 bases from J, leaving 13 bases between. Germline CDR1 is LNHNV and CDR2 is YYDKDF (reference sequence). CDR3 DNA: TGTGCCACCAGCAGAGAGAAGATTACGCTAAATGAGCAGTTCTTC. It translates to CATSREKITLNEQFF. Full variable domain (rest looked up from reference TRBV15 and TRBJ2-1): DAMVIQNPRYQVTQFGKPVTLSCSQTLNHNVMYWYQQKSSQAPKLLFHYYDKDFNNEADTPDNFQSRRPNTSFCFLDIRSPGLGDTAMYLCATSREKITLNEQFFGPGTRLTVL.

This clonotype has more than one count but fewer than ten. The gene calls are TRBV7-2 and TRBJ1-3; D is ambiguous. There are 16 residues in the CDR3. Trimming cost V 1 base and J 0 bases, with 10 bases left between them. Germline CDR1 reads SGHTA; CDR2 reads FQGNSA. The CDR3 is CASSLDVGRSGNTIYF. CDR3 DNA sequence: TGTGCCAGCAGCTTAGACGTGGGCCGCTCTGGAAACACCATATATTTT.

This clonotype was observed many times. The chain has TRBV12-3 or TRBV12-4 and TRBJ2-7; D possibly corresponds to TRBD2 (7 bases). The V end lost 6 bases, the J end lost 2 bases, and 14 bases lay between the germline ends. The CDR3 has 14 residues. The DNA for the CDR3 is TGTGCCAGCAGCCCCGGCGGGGGCACCTACGAGCAGTACTTC. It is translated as CASSPGGGTYEQYF.

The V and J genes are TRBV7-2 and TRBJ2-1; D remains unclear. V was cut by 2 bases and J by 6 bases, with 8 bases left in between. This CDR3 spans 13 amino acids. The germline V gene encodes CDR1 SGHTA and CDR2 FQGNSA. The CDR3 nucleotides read TGTGCCAGCAGCTTACCGAATAGCAATGAGCAGTTCTTC. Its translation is CASSLPNSNEQFF.

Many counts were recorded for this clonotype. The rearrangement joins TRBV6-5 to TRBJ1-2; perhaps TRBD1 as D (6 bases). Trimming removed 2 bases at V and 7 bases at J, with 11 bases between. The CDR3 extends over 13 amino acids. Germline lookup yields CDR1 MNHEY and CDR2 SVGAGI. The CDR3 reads CASSYGGRGGYTF. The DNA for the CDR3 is TGTGCCAGCAGTTACGGGGGGCGCGGTGGCTACACCTTC.

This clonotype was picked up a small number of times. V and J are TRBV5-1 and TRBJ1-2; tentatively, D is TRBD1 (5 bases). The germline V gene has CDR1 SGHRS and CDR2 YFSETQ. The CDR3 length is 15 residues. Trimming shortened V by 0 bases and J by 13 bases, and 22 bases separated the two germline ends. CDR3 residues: CASSLDGTGGQVGTF. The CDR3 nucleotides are TGCGCCAGCAGCTTGGATGGAACAGGTGGGCAGGTCGGCACCTTC.

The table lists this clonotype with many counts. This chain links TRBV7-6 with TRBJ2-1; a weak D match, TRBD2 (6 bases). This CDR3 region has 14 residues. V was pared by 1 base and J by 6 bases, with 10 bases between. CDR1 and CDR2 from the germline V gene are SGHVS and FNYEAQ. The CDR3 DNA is TGTGCCAGCAGCTTAGTGATGGGAGGCAATGAGCAGTTCTTC. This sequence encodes CASSLVMGGNEQFF.

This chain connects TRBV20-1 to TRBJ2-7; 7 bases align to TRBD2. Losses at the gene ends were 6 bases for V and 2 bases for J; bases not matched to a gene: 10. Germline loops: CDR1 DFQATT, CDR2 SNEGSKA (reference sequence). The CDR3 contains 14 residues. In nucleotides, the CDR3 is TGCAGTGCCATCGACACGGGAGGACCCTACGAGCAGTACTTC. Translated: CSAIDTGGPYEQYF.

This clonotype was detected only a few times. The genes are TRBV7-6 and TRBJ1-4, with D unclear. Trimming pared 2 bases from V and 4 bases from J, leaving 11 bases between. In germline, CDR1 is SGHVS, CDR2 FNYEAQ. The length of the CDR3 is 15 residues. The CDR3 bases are TGTGCCAGCAGCTTAATGACAACGGATAATGAAAAACTGTTTTTT. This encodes CASSLMTTDNEKLFF.

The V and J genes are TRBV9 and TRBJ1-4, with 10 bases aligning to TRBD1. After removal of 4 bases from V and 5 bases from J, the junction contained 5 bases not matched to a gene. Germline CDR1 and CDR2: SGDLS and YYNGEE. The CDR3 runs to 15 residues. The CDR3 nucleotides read TGTGCCAGCAGCTTCCGGACAGGGGGAAATGAAAAACTGTTTTTT. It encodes CASSFRTGGNEKLFF.

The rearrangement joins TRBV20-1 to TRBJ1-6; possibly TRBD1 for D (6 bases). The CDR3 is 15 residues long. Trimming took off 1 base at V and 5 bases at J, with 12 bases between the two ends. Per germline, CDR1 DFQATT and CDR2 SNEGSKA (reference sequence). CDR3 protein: CSARALQGHNSPLHF. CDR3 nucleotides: TGCAGTGCTAGAGCTTTACAGGGTCATAATTCACCCCTCCACTTT.

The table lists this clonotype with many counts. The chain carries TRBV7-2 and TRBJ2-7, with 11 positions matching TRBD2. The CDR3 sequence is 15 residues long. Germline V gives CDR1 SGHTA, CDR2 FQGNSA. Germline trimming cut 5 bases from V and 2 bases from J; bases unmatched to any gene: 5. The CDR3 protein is CASSTSSGRTYEQYF. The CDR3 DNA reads TGTGCCAGCAGCACCTCTAGCGGGAGGACCTACGAGCAGTACTTC.

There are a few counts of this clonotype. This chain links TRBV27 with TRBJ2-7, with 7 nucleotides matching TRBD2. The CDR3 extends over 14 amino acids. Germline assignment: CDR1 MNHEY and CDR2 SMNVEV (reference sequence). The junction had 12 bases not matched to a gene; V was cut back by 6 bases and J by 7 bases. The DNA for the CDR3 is TGTGCCAGCAGCAAACTAGCGACTGGGGGAGAGCAGTACTTC. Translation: CASSKLATGGEQYF.

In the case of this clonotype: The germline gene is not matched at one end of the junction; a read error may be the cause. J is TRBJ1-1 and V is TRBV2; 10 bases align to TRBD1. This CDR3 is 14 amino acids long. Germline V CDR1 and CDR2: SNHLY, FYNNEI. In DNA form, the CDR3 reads TGTGCCAGCATTGAAAGGACAGGGGGCACTGAAGCTTTCTTT. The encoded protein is CASIERTGGTEAFF. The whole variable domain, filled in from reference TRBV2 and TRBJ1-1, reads EPEVTQTPSHQVTQMGQEVILRCVPISNHLYFYWYRQILGQKVEFLVSFYNNEISEKSEIFDDQFSVERPDGSNFTLKIRSTKLEDSAMYFCASIERTGGTEAFFGQGTRLTVV.

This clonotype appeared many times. CDR3: CASSRTGTGTYEQYF. The CDR3 DNA reads TGTGCCAGCAGCCGAACCGGGACAGGGACCTACGAGCAGTACTTC. This chain joins TRBV4-2 and TRBJ2-7; the match to TRBD1 covers 9 bases. CDR1 LGHNA and CDR2 YNFKEQ come from the germline V gene. The CDR3 totals 15 residues. After removal of 4 bases from V and 2 bases from J, the junction contained 6 bases not matched to a gene.

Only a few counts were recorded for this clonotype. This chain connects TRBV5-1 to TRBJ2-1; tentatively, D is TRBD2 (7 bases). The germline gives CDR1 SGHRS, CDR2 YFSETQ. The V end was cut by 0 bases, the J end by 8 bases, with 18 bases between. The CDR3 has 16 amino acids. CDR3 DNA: TGCGCCAGCAGCTTGGCCTTGGGGGGGCGCGGAGATGAGCAGTTCTTC. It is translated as CASSLALGGRGDEQFF.

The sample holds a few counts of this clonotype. The CDR3 protein is CATSTPGTGERRYGYTF. The CDR3 DNA is TGTGCCACCAGCACCCCCGGGACAGGGGAGAGACGCTATGGCTACACCTTC. This chain uses TRBV15 with TRBJ1-2; 10 bases map to TRBD1. Germline loops: CDR1 LNHNV, CDR2 YYDKDF (reference sequence). This CDR3 is built from 17 residues. J lost 4 bases, V lost 4 bases, and 12 bases had no gene match. Together with reference TRBV15 and TRBJ1-2, the CDR3 gives the full variable domain: DAMVIQNPRYQVTQFGKPVTLSCSQTLNHNVMYWYQQKSSQAPKLLFHYYDKDFNNEADTPDNFQSRRPNTSFCFLDIRSPGLGDTAMYLCATSTPGTGERRYGYTFGSGTRLTVV.

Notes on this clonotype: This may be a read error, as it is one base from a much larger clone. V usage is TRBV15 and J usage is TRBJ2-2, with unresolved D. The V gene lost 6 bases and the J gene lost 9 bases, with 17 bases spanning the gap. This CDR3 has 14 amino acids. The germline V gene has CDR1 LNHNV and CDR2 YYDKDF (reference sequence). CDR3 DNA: TGTGCCACCAGAGACGACTTAGTTGGCAGGGAGCTGTTTTTT. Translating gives CATRDDLVGRELFF. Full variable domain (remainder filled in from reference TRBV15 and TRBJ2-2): DAMVIQNPRYQVTQFGKPVTLSCSQTLNHNVMYWYQQKSSQAPKLLFHYYDKDFNNEADTPDNFQSRRPNTSFCFLDIRSPGLGDTAMYLCATRDDLVGRELFFGEGSRLTVL.

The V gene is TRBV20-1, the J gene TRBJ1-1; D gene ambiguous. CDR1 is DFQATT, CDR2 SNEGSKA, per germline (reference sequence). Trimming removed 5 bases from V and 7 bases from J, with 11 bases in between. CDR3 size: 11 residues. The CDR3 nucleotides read TGCAGTGCTTTTGGACGGATTGAAGCTTTCTTT. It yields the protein CSAFGRIEAFF.

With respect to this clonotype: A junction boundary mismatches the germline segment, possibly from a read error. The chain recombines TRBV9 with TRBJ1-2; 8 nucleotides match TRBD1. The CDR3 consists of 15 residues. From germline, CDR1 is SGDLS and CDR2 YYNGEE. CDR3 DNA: TGTGCCAGCAGCCCTTACAGGGGGAGTAACTATAGCTACACCTTC. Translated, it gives CASSPYRGSNYSYTF. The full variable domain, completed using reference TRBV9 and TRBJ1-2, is DSGVTQTPKHLITATGQRVTLRCSPRSGDLSVYWYQQSLDQGLQFLIQYYNGEERAKGNILERFSAQQFPDLHSELNLSSLELGDSALYFCASSPYRGSNYSYTFGSGTRLTVV.

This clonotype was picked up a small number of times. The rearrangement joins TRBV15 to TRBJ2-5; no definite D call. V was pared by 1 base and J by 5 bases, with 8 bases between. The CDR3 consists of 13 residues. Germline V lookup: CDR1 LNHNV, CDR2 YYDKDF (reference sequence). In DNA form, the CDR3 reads TGTGCCACCAGCAGAGTGCTAGGGGAGACCCAGTACTTC. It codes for CATSRVLGETQYF. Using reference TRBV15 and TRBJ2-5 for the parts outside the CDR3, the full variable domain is DAMVIQNPRYQVTQFGKPVTLSCSQTLNHNVMYWYQQKSSQAPKLLFHYYDKDFNNEADTPDNFQSRRPNTSFCFLDIRSPGLGDTAMYLCATSRVLGETQYFGPGTRLLVL.

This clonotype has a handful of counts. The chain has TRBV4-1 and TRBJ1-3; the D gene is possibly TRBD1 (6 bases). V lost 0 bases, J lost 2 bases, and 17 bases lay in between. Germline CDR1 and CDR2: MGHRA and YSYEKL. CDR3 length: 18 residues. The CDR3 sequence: CASSQETRGAAAGNTIYF. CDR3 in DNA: TGCGCCAGCAGCCAAGAAACACGGGGGGCTGCGGCTGGAAACACCATATATTTT.

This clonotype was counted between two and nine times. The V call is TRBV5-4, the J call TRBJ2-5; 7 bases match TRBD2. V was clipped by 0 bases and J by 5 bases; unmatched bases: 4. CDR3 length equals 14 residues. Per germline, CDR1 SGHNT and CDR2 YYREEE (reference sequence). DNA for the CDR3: TGTGCCAGCAGCTTGGCCAGCGGGGTTGAGACCCAGTACTTC. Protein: CASSLASGVETQYF.